The table lists the clone carrying this TCR beta chain with a few counts. Its antigen is unknown. The table came from immunoSEQ multiplex PCR; TCRdb's copy has only in-frame clones and leaves some out. The sample has 140,000 to 150,000 clones, more than 70% seen once. The data belong to a study of T cell responses to AZD1222 COVID-19 vaccine. Overall study results and limits: Within unmutated variant regions lay the reported targets of nearly half of spike-specific TCRs.

Pooling was applied to second doses at about 4 or about 12 weeks. Germline lookup yields CDR1 SGDLS and CDR2 YYNGEE. The CDR3 extends over 14 amino acids. J was trimmed by 7 bases and V by 3 bases; bases with no gene match: 4. The sample consisted of peripheral blood, taken 28 days after the second AZD1222 dose. The receptor comes from an adult who received the AZD1222 COVID-19 vaccine. The chain links TRBV9 to TRBJ1-3, with 10 bases matching TRBD1. Here the CDR3 DNA reads TGTGCCAGCAGCGGACGACAGGGGGCGAACACCATATATTTT. Its protein is CASSGRQGANTIYF.